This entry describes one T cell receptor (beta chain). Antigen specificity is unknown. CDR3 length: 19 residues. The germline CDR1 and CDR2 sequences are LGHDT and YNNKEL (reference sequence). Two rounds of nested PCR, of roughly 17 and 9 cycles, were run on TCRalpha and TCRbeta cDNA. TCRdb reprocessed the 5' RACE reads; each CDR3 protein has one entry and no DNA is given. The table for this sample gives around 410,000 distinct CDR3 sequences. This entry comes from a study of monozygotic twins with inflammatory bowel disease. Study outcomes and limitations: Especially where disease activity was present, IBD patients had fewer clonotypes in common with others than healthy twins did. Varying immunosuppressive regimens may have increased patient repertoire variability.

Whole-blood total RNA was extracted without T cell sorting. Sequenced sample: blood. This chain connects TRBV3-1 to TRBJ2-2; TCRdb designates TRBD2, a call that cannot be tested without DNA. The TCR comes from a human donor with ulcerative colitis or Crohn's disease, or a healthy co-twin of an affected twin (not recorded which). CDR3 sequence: CASSQSYPSGRSGTGELFF.